The following is a TCR beta chain sequence with its context. The data belong to a study of shared clonotypes between healthy human individuals. The CDR3 extends over 13 amino acids. Germline-derived CDR1 and CDR2 are SGHTS and YDEGEE. Trimming pared 5 bases from V and 0 bases from J, leaving 6 bases between. Some clones are missing from TCRdb's copy, which holds only in-frame ones; the method was immunoSEQ multiplex PCR. This sample carries about 2 million clones, roughly 95% of them seen once, and the ten largest clones take 0.13%. The chain has TRBV5-8 and TRBJ1-3; D is ambiguous. The source of this sequence is a man between 18 and 29 years old in good health. What was sequenced was naive CD4+ T cells sorted from blood. Subset meaning: CD45RA+ positively selected. CDR3 residues: CASRAHSGNTIYF. In DNA, the CDR3 is TGTGCCAGCAGAGCTCACTCTGGAAACACCATATATTTT.